This T cell receptor beta chain stems from a study of T cell changes during pregnancy in multiple sclerosis. The protocol was immunoSEQ multiplex PCR, while the TCRdb copy is restricted to in-frame clones and leaves out a portion. The data show approximately 34,000 clones, roughly 90% seen once. Germline V lookup: CDR1 SGHVS, CDR2 FNYEAQ. The CDR3 runs 16 residues. V dropped 5 bases and J dropped 5; count of bases not matched to a gene: 9. This clone was seen a single time. Material: CD8+ T cells from peripheral blood mononuclear cells, obtained after pregnancy. This receptor was identified in a female donor with multiple sclerosis, enrolled in a pregnancy study. The J gene is TRBJ2-1, the V gene TRBV7-6, with 10 bases fitting TRBD2. CDR3 nucleotides: TGTGCCAGCAGCGAGGTTCTAGCGGGGGCCAACAATGAGCAGTTCTTC. It specifies CASSEVLAGANNEQFF.